Included here is one T cell receptor beta chain sequence, with context. The CDR3 is made up of 15 amino acids. Between the trimmed V and J ends, which lost 5 bases and 1 base, there was a span of 12 bases. Germline lookup yields CDR1 LNHDA and CDR2 SQIVND (reference sequence). The record originates from a study of blood T cell repertoires in COVID-19. Study-level background: Samples came from the United States, Italy and Spain, spanning acute and convalescent COVID-19. In each case, the material was cDNA or gDNA derived from T cells, B-cell-depleted T cells, or PBMCs.

Study processing details: Reference gene primers were amplified, and this amplification served to estimate nucleated cell counts. The data were produced by immunoSEQ multiplex PCR, yet TCRdb's version contains in-frame clones alone and is incomplete. Clone size and the V and J calls come from that table; the DNA yielded D and trimming. This table holds roughly 250,000 clones, around 81% found once. This TCR was recovered from a woman aged 55-75 years with active or convalescent COVID-19. The J gene is TRBJ1-5, the V gene TRBV19; D gene unclear. Sequencing input: peripheral blood. CDR3 protein: CASSVRGRSNQPQHF. For the CDR3, the DNA is TGTGCCAGTAGTGTCCGGGGTAGAAGCAATCAGCCCCAGCATTTT.